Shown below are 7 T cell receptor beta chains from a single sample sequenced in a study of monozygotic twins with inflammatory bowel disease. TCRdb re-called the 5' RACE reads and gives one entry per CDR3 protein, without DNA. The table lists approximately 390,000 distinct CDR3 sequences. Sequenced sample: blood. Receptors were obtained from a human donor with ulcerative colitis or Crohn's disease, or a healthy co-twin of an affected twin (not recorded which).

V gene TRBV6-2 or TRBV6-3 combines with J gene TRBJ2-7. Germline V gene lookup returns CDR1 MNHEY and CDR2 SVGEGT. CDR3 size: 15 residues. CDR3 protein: CASKLDLLHSYEQYF.

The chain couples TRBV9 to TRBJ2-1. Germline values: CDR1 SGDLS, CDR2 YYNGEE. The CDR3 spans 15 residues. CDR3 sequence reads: CASSVAGMTHNEQFF.

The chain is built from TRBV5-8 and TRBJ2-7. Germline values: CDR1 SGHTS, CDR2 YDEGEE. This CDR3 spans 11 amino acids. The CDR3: CASRESYEQYF.

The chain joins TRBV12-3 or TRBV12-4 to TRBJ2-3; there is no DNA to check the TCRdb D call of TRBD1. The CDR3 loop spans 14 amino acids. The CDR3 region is CASSLRQGSSSEYF.

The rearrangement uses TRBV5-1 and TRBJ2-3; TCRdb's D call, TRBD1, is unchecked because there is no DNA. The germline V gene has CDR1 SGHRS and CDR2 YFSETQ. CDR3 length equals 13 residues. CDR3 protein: CASGQSSTDTQYF.

CDR3 region: CASRVGTENTGELFF. V gene TRBV7-3 combines with J gene TRBJ2-2; the D gene TCRdb calls, TRBD1, cannot be checked with no DNA. The CDR3 loop spans 15 amino acids. Per germline, CDR1 SGHTA and CDR2 FQGTGA.

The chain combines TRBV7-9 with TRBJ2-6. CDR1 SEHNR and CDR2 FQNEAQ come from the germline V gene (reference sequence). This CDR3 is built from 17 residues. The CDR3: CASSLAQGSSGANVLTF.